This T cell receptor (beta chain) was captured by sequencing in a study of T cells after yellow fever vaccination. Study-level points and caveats: The booster response re-showed most primary clones: around 96% CD4, approximately 85% CD8. Repertoires obtained by FACS sorting could include abundant clonotypes that entered as contaminants from the bulk population.

As for this clonotype: Its specificity is not known. An end of the junction differs from the germline gene, which may be a read error.

MiXCR was run by TCRdb on the 5' RACE reads, yielding one entry per CDR3 protein. The top ten clones hold 25% to 30% of a sample with 50,000 or so distinct CDR3 sequences, 7.4% of them seen once. The CDR3 contains 13 residues. Germline CDR1 reads SGHTA; CDR2 reads FQGNSA. The source material was CD8+ T cells sorted from PBMCs, sampled less than 16 days after the first yellow fever vaccination. The chain uses TRBV7-2 and TRBJ2-5; no clear D. The TCR originated in a man in his late teens or twenties who received the YFV17D yellow fever vaccine. The CDR3 loop is CASTEGNHETQYF. For the CDR3, the DNA is TGTGCCAGCACTGAAGGGAACCACGAGACCCAGTACTTC.